A single sample is the source of the 17 T cell receptor beta chains below, sequenced in a study of shared clonotypes between healthy human individuals. As defined, naive CD8 cells were CD45RO-negative and positively selected for CCR7, with terminally differentiated effector memory CD45RA+ cells excluded. Sequenced by immunoSEQ multiplex PCR; TCRdb stores in-frame clones only, minus some. The sample comprises 2 million to 2.5 million clones, roughly 91% of which are singletons, and under 2% rests with the top ten. The sample taken for sequencing was naive CD8+ T cells from PBMCs. Every receptor here comes from a man aged 18 to 30 in good health. Some clones in this sample may be carry-over from other donors' samples.

The chain carries TRBV4-1 and TRBJ1-2; possibly TRBD1 for D (5 bases). Germline assignment: CDR1 MGHRA and CDR2 YSYEKL. V was clipped by 1 base and J by 4 bases, with 10 bases between them. The length of the CDR3 is 14 residues. The CDR3 bases are TGCGCCAGCAGCCAAGTGGGGCGTAGCTATGGCTACACCTTC. Protein: CASSQVGRSYGYTF.

This chain links TRBV4-2 with TRBJ1-2, with 10 bases identical to TRBD1. V was pared by 0 bases and J by 6 bases, with 4 bases of the junction left unmatched. Germline CDR1 LGHNA, CDR2 YNFKEQ. The CDR3 has 15 residues. The CDR3: CASSQDLGTGDGYTF. As DNA, the CDR3 is TGTGCCAGCAGCCAAGATCTTGGGACAGGGGATGGCTACACCTTC.

The rearrangement uses TRBV7-9 and TRBJ2-3, with D maybe TRBD1 (5 bases). CDR3 size: 15 residues. V lost 3 bases and J 2 bases, leaving 12 bases between the germline ends. From germline, CDR1 is SEHNR and CDR2 FQNEAQ (reference sequence). The CDR3 is CASSFQGSLTDTQYF. In DNA form, the CDR3 reads TGTGCCAGCAGCTTTCAGGGCTCCCTCACAGATACGCAGTATTTT.

A note on this clone: The same CDR3 can be traced to other DNA sequences in this sample. The chain joins TRBV28 to TRBJ1-5; D is uncertain. The CDR3 loop spans 14 amino acids. Germline V gene lookup returns CDR1 MDHEN and CDR2 SYDVKM. Trimming removed 4 bases from V and 0 bases from J, with 7 bases in between. The CDR3 sequence is CASSSGHSNQPQHF. As DNA, the CDR3 is TGTGCCAGCAGTTCAGGTCATAGCAATCAGCCCCAGCATTTT.

The chain carries TRBV28 and TRBJ2-4; the D gene is possibly TRBD1 (6 bases). V dropped 3 bases and J dropped 7 bases, with 16 bases sitting between them. Per germline, CDR1 MDHEN and CDR2 SYDVKM. This CDR3 comprises 15 residues. The CDR3 sequence is CASSLHRASGNIQYF. The DNA of the CDR3 is TGTGCCAGCAGTTTGCACAGGGCGTCAGGGAACATTCAGTACTTC.

CDR3 in DNA: TGTGCCAGCAGTTTATCTTCCTTTGGTGAGCAGTACTTC. Amino acids: CASSLSSFGEQYF. The chain joins TRBV27 to TRBJ2-7; D is unresolved. Germline loops: CDR1 MNHEY, CDR2 SMNVEV (reference sequence). This CDR3 is 13 amino acids long. Trimming took off 0 bases at V and 7 bases at J, with 10 bases between the two ends.

The V gene is TRBV5-8, the J gene TRBJ2-7, with TRBD1 identical over 7 bases. The CDR3 runs 19 residues. Germline assignment: CDR1 SGHTS and CDR2 YDEGEE. The junction had 24 bases not matched to a gene; V was cut back by 4 bases and J by 5 bases. The CDR3 protein is CASSPMIRQGKEKYDEQYF. CDR3 DNA: TGTGCCAGCAGCCCGATGATTCGACAGGGCAAAGAGAAGTACGACGAGCAGTACTTC. Together with reference TRBV5-8 and TRBJ2-7, the CDR3 gives the full variable domain: EAGVTQSPTHLIKTRGQQATLRCSPISGHTSVYWYQQALGLGLQFLLWYDEGEERNRGNFPPRFSGRQFPNYSSELNVNALELEDSALYLCASSPMIRQGKEKYDEQYFGPGTRLTVT.

This clone was detected once. The chain joins TRBV19 to TRBJ2-3, with TRBD1 matching over 9 bases. Unmatched junction bases numbered 6, after V lost 1 base and J lost 4 bases. The germline V gene encodes CDR1 LNHDA and CDR2 SQIVND (reference sequence). This CDR3 comprises 16 residues. The CDR3 nucleotides are TGTGCCAGTAGTATAGGTACAGGGGGCGCCCCAGATACGCAGTATTTT. Translation: CASSIGTGGAPDTQYF.

As for this clone: Other DNA sequences in this specimen translate into the identical CDR3. The chain combines TRBV29-1 with TRBJ2-1; D unclear. V was shortened by 4 bases and J by 7 bases, with 8 bases between the two germline ends. This CDR3 has 11 amino acids. CDR1 is SQVTM and CDR2 is ANQGSEA in the germline V gene. This chain's CDR3 is CSVVLFNEQFF. CDR3 bases: TGCAGCGTTGTTCTGTTTAATGAGCAGTTCTTC.

V and J are TRBV5-1 and TRBJ2-1, with 8 bases lining up with TRBD1. Germline-derived CDR1 and CDR2 are SGHRS and YFSETQ. The CDR3 is made up of 15 amino acids. J gave up 7 bases and V 4 bases, and 10 bases lay outside the gene matches. Here the CDR3 DNA reads TGCGCCAGCAGCCCCCGGACAGGGTTGGTGAATGAGCAGTTCTTC. Protein sequence: CASSPRTGLVNEQFF.

The chain joins TRBV5-6 to TRBJ1-1, with unresolved D. The CDR3 sequence is 15 residues long. Germline CDR1 reads SGHDT; CDR2 reads YYEEEE. Trimming cost V 0 bases and J 1 base, with 10 bases left between them. The CDR3 DNA is TGTGCCAGCAGCTTGGGGGCTTACACGAACACTGAAGCTTTCTTT. Its translation is CASSLGAYTNTEAFF. Variable domain in full (rest from reference TRBV5-6 and TRBJ1-1): DAGVTQSPTHLIKTRGQQVTLRCSPKSGHDTVSWYQQALGQGPQFIFQYYEEEERQRGNFPDRFSGHQFPNYSSELNVNALLLGDSALYLCASSLGAYTNTEAFFGQGTRLTVV.

The chain uses TRBV5-6 and TRBJ2-7, with 9 bases lining up with TRBD1. The ends lost 2 bases at V and 6 bases at J; junction bases unmatched: 6. Germline CDR1 is SGHDT and CDR2 is YYEEEE. The CDR3 loop spans 14 amino acids. The CDR3 sequence is CASSFGTGPGEQYF. The DNA of the CDR3 is TGTGCCAGCAGCTTCGGGACAGGGCCGGGCGAGCAGTACTTC.

This sequence joins TRBV9 and TRBJ1-2, with 9 bases lining up with TRBD1. The J segment lost 4 bases and the V segment lost 3 bases, leaving 4 bases of the junction unmatched. Germline V lookup: CDR1 SGDLS, CDR2 YYNGEE. The CDR3 has 14 amino acids. The CDR3: CASSAGQGPYGYTF. CDR3 coding DNA: TGTGCCAGCAGCGCGGGACAGGGTCCCTATGGCTACACCTTC.

This clone showed up just a few times. The V call is TRBV4-1, the J call TRBJ2-7, with D uncertain. The V gene's germline CDR1 is MGHRA and CDR2 YSYEKL. The CDR3 consists of 14 residues. Trimming pared 2 bases from V and 0 bases from J, leaving 8 bases between. In DNA form, the CDR3 reads TGCGCCAGCAGCCAACACGGATACTCCTACGAGCAGTACTTC. The encoded protein is CASSQHGYSYEQYF.

The CDR3 DNA follows: TGTGCCAGCAGTCGTGCGGGGAACAATGAGCAGTTCTTC. Its translation is CASSRAGNNEQFF. This chain joins TRBV7-6 and TRBJ2-1; maybe TRBD2 (6 bases). This CDR3 is built from 13 residues. Trimming shortened V by 6 bases and J by 5 bases, and 11 bases separated the two germline ends. The germline V gene encodes CDR1 SGHVS and CDR2 FNYEAQ.

This chain connects TRBV13 to TRBJ2-2; 10 nucleotides align to TRBD1. J gave up 5 bases and V 5 bases, and 8 bases lay outside the gene matches. The germline CDR1 and CDR2 sequences are PRHDT and FYEKMQ (reference sequence). This CDR3 has 16 residues. DNA for the CDR3: TGTGCCAGCAGCAACCCCCGGGACAGGGGTACCGGGGAGCTGTTTTTT. Translating gives CASSNPRDRGTGELFF. Full variable domain (rest looked up from reference TRBV13 and TRBJ2-2): AAGVIQSPRHLIKEKRETATLKCYPIPRHDTVYWYQQGPGQDPQFLISFYEKMQSDKGSIPDRFSAQQFSDYHSELNMSSLELGDSALYFCASSNPRDRGTGELFFGEGSRLTVL.

In DNA form, the CDR3 reads TGTGCCTGGAGTGTCATGTCCTCTCATGGGGAGCAGTACTTC. It specifies CAWSVMSSHGEQYF. The chain uses TRBV30 and TRBJ2-7; D uncertain. The V gene lost 0 bases and the J gene lost 7 bases, with 16 bases spanning the gap. The CDR3 is 14 residues long. Per the germline V gene, CDR1 is GTSNPN and CDR2 is SVGIG (reference sequence). The variable domain in full, completed from reference TRBV30 and TRBJ2-7, reads SQTIHQWPATLVQPVGSPLSLECTVEGTSNPNLYWYRQAAGRGLQLLFYSVGIGQISSEVPQNLSASRPQDRQFILSSKKLLLSDSGFYLCAWSVMSSHGEQYFGPGTRLTVT.